One TCR beta chain is described in this entry. Relapses following autologous stem cell transplantation were seen in all patients, with brentuximab vedotin exposure varying. V was clipped by 4 bases and J by 4 bases; unmatched bases: 4. This CDR3 spans 15 amino acids. Germline V gene lookup returns CDR1 MDHEN and CDR2 SYDVKM. Some clones are missing from TCRdb's copy, which holds only in-frame ones; the method was immunoSEQ multiplex PCR. The sample lists some 150,000 clones; approximately 72% were seen once. These data originate in a study of PD-1 blockade in classical Hodgkin lymphoma. The genes are TRBV28 and TRBJ2-7; the match to TRBD2 covers 13 bases. This material consisted of peripheral blood mononuclear cells (PBMCs), taken before the second cycle of nivolumab. The TCR originated in a human donor with classical Hodgkin lymphoma. For the CDR3, the DNA is TGTGCCAGCAGTTCCTGGACTAGCGGGAGTTACGAGCAGTACTTC. Translated, it gives CASSSWTSGSYEQYF.